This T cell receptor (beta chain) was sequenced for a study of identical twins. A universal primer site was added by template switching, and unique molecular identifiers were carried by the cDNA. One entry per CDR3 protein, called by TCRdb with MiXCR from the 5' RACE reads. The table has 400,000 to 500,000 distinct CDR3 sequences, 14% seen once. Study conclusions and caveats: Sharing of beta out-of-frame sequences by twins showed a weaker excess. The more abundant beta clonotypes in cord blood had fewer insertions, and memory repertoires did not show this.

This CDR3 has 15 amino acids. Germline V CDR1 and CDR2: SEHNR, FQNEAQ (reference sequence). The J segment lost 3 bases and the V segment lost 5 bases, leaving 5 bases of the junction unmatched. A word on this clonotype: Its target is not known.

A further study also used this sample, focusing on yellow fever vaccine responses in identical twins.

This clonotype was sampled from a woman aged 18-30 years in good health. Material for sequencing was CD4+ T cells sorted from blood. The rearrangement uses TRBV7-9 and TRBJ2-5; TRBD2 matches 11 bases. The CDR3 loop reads CASSHQLAGEETQYF. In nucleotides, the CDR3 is TGTGCCAGCAGCCACCAACTAGCGGGAGAAGAGACCCAGTACTTC.